The T cell receptor beta chain under discussion was sequenced for a study of T cell repertoires in cytomegalovirus infection. Across the study: CMV infection plus the matching HLA type was flagged by public TCR beta signatures. General study findings and limits: Accumulated public TCR beta family frequency recognized individuals carrying CMV together with the relevant HLA. What dominated the ex vivo response were HLA-C-restricted CMV-specific TCR beta clonotypes.

The ends were cut back, 4 bases at V and 2 bases at J, with 10 bases in the middle. The CDR3 length is 15 residues. CDR1 and CDR2 from the germline V gene are SGHRS and YFSETQ. This clonotype has only a few counts. Its antigen is not identified. TCRdb reanalysed the reads using MiXCR and keeps one entry per CDR3 protein. The sample has some 150,000 distinct CDR3 sequences, under 8.5% seen once. This chain links TRBV5-1 with TRBJ2-6; D is unclear. The sequenced material came from PBMCs. The sequence was collected from a human donor in good health (CMV status not recorded). Some clones in this sample may be carry-over from other donors' samples. The CDR3 loop is CASSPDGTGANVLTF. The DNA of the CDR3 is TGCGCCAGCAGCCCGGATGGGACTGGGGCCAACGTCCTGACTTTC.